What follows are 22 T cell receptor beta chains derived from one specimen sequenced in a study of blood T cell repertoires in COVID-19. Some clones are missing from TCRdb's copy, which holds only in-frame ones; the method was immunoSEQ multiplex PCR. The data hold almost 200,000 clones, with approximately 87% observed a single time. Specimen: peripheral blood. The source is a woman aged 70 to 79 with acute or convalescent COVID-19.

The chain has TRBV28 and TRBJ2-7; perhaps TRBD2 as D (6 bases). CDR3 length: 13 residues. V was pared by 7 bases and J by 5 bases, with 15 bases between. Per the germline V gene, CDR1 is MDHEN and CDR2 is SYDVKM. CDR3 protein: CASKGRDFNEQYF. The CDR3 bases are TGTGCCAGCAAAGGGCGGGATTTTAACGAGCAGTACTTC.

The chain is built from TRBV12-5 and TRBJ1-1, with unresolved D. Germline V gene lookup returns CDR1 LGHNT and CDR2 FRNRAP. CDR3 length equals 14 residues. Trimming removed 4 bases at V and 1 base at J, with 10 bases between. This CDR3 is CASGWRAQNTEAFF. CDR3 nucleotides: TGTGCTAGTGGTTGGAGGGCTCAGAACACTGAAGCTTTCTTT.

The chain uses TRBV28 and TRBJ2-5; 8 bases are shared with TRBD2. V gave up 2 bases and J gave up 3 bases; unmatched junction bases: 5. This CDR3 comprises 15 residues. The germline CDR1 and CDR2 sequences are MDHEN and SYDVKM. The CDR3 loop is CASSLRLARKETQYF. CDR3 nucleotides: TGTGCCAGCAGTTTACGACTAGCGAGGAAAGAGACCCAGTACTTC. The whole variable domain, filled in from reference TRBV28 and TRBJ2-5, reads DVKVTQSSRYLVKRTGEKVFLECVQDMDHENMFWYRQDPGLGLRLIYFSYDVKMKEKGDIPEGYSVSREKKERFSLILESASTNQTSMYLCASSLRLARKETQYFGPGTRLLVL.

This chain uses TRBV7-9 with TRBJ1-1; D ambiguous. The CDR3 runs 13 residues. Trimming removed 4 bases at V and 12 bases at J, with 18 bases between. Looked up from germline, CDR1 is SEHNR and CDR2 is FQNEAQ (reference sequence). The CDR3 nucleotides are TGTGCCAGCAGCTCGTTTTTGGAGGGAAAAACTTTCTTT. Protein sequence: CASSSFLEGKTFF.

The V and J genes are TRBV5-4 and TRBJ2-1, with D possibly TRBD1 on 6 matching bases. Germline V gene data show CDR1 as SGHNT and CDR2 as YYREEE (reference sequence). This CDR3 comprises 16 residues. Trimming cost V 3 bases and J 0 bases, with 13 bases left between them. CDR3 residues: CASSSQGGPSYNEQFF. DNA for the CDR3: TGTGCCAGCAGCTCCCAAGGGGGACCCTCCTACAATGAGCAGTTCTTC.

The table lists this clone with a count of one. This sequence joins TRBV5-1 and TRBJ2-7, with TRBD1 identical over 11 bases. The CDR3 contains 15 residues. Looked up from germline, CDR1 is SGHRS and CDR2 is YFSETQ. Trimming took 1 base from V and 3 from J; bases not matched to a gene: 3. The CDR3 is CASSLSGTGGYEQYF. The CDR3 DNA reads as TGCGCCAGCAGCTTGTCCGGGACAGGGGGCTACGAGCAGTACTTC.

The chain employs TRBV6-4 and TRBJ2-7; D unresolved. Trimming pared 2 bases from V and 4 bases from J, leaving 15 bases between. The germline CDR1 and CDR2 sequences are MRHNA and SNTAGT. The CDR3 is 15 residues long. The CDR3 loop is CASSDDVPSYYEQYF. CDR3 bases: TGTGCCAGCAGTGACGATGTTCCGAGTTATTACGAGCAGTACTTC.

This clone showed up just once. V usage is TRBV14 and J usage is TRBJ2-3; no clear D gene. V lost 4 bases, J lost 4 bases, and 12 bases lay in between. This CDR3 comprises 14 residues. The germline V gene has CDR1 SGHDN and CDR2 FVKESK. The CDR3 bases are TGTGCCAGCAGCCCCCTAGGCAATGCAGATACGCAGTATTTT. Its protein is CASSPLGNADTQYF. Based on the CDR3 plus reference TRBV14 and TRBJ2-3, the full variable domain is EAGVTQFPSHSVIEKGQTVTLRCDPISGHDNLYWYRRVMGKEIKFLLHFVKESKQDESGMPNNRFLAERTGGTYSTLKVQPAELEDSGVYFCASSPLGNADTQYFGPGTRLTVL.

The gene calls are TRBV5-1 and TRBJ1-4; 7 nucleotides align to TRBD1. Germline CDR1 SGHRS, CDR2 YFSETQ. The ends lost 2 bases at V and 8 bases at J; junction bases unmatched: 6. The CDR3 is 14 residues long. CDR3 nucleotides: TGCGCCAGCAGCTTTGAACAGGGGAGGGAAAAACTGTTTTTT. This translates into CASSFEQGREKLFF.

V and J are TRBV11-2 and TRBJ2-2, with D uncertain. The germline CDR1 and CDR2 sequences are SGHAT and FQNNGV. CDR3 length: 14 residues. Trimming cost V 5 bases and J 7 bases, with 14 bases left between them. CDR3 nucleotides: TGTGCCAGCAGCCTCGCTAGGATGGGCGGGGAGCTGTTTTTT. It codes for CASSLARMGGELFF.

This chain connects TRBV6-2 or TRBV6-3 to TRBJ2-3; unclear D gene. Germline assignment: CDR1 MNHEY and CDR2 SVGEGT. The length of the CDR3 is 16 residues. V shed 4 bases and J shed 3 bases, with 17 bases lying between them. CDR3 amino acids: CASSSPHARGTDTQYF. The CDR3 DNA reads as TGTGCCAGCAGTTCCCCCCACGCGAGAGGAACAGATACGCAGTATTTT.

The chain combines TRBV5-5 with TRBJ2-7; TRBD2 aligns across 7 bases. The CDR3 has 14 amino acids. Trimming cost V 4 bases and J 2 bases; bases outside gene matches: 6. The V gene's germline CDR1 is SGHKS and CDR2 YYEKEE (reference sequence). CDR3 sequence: CASSLSGSAYEQYF. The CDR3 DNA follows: TGTGCCAGCAGCCTTAGCGGGTCTGCCTACGAGCAGTACTTC.

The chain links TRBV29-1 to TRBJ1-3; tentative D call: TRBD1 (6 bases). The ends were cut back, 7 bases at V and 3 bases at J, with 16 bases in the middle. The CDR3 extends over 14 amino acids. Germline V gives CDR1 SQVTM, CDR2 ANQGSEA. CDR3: CSATTGFGGNTIYF. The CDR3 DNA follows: TGCAGCGCTACCACAGGGTTTGGTGGAAACACCATATATTTT.

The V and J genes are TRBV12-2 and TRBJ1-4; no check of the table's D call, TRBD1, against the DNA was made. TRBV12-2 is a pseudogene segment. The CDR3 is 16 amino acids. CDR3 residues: CASRSRTDSTNEKLFF. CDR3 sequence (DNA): TGTGCAAGTCGCTCCCGGACAGACTCAACTAATGAAAAACTGTTTTTT.

DNA for the CDR3: TGTGCCAGCTCTCAAGCGACAGGGGGTACCGGGGAGCTGTTTTTT. This translates into CASSQATGGTGELFF. The chain uses TRBV18 and TRBJ2-2; TRBD1 matches at 9 bases. V gave up 6 bases and J gave up 5 bases; unmatched junction bases: 7. In germline, CDR1 is KGHSH, CDR2 LQKENI. This CDR3 comprises 15 residues. The full variable domain, completed using reference TRBV18 and TRBJ2-2, is NAGVMQNPRHLVRRRGQEARLRCSPMKGHSHVYWYRQLPEEGLKFMVYLQKENIIDESGMPKERFSAEFPKEGPSILRIQQVVRGDSAAYFCASSQATGGTGELFFGEGSRLTVL.

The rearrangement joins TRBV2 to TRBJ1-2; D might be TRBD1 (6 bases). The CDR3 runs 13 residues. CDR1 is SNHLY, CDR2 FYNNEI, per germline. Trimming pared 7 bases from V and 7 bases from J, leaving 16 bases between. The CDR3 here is CASKGGRVAGYTF. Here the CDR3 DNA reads TGTGCCAGCAAAGGGGGGAGGGTGGCTGGCTACACCTTC.

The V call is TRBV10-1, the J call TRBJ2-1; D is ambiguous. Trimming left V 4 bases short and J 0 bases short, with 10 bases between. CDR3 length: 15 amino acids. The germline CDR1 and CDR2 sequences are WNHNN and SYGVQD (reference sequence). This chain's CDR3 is CASSGPGDSYNEQFF. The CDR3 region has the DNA TGCGCCAGCAGTGGCCCGGGTGACTCCTACAATGAGCAGTTCTTC.

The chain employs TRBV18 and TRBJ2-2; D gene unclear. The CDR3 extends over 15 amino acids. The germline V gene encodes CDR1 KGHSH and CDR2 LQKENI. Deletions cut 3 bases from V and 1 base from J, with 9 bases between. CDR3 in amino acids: CASSPLRRNTGELFF. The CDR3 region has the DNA TGTGCCAGCTCACCTCTTAGGAGGAACACCGGGGAGCTGTTTTTT.

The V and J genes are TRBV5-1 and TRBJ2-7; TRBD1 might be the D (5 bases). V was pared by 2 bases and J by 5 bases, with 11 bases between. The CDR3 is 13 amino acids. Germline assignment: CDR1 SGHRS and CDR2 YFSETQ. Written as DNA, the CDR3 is TGCGCCAGCAGCTTAACAGGTATCCACGAGCAGTACTTC. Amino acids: CASSLTGIHEQYF.

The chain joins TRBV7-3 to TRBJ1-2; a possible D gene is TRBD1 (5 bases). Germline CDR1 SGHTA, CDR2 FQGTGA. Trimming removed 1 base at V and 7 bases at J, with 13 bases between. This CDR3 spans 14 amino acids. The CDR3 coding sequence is TGTGCCAGCAGCTTAATGGGGCAGGGAGGTGGCTACACCTTC. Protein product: CASSLMGQGGGYTF.

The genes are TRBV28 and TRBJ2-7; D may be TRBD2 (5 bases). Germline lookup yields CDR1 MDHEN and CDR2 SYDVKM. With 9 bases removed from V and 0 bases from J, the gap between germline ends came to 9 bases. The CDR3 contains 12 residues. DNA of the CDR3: TGTGCCAGTGGACTGTCCTCCTACGAGCAGTACTTC. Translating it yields CASGLSSYEQYF.

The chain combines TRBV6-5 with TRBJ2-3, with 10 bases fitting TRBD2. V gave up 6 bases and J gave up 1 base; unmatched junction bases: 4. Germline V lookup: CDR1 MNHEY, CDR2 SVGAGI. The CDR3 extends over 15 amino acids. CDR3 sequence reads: CASSLAGARTDTQYF. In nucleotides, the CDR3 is TGTGCCAGCAGCCTAGCGGGGGCCCGCACAGATACGCAGTATTTT.